This T cell receptor beta chain was obtained from a study of tumor-infiltrating lymphocytes in primary liver carcinoma. This CDR3 spans 15 amino acids. CDR1 is SGHTA and CDR2 is FQGTGA in the germline V gene. Trimming took off 4 bases at V and 5 bases at J, with 12 bases between the two ends. A primer matching the constant region was used to make TCR beta cDNA from 450 to 550 ng of total RNA. Nested multiplex PCR, run for three rounds with slightly modified ARM-PCR, yielded TCR beta libraries. A C-beta reverse primer and TRBV1-TRBV30 forward primers served in each of the first two PCR rounds, at 10 cycles apiece. TCRdb reprocessed the multiplex PCR reads with MiXCR, giving one entry per CDR3 protein. The sample has 30,000 to 35,000 distinct CDR3 sequences, over 65% seen once. Co-extracting RNA and DNA was done with roughly 18-32 mg of unsorted bulk tissue as input. Those sampled were patients whose primary liver carcinoma was treated by surgical resection.

Points from the study as a whole: Top clones occupying all five tumor regions numbered only about 8-25%. The study found tumor-adjacent and tumor-blood pairs overlapped less than tumor region pairs.

Comment on this clonotype: What it recognizes is unknown.

This receptor was obtained from a man aged 35 to 55 with primary liver carcinoma and hepatitis B virus infection. Sequenced input: liver tumor tissue from sampling region 5. Stated subset: tumor region T5, tumor centre. The chain combines TRBV7-3 with TRBJ1-6; D might be TRBD1 (6 bases). The CDR3 DNA is TGTGCCAGCAGCTCCGGGACATGGGATAATTCACCCCTCCACTTT. It encodes CASSSGTWDNSPLHF.